A selection of T cell receptor beta chains follows, all from one sample in a study of cytomegalovirus exposure and HLA in healthy donors. The assay was immunoSEQ multiplex PCR, and TCRdb's table has in-frame clones only and misses some. This table holds about 190,000 clones, 84% found once. Input material: PBMCs. The receptor source for this set is a boy younger than 18 in good health and CMV-seronegative. Both conserved end residues are part of each CDR3. The D gene is left open where the match is weak. Clone size is not always given. Where it is, it says once, few, many or a class for expanded clones.

clone size,V gene,J gene,D gene,CDR3 length,CDR3 protein,CDR3 DNA
few,TRBV30,TRBJ1-1,.,12,CAWNQGYTEAFF,TGTGCCTGGAACCAGGGTTACACTGAAGCTTTCTTT
.,TRBV7-2,TRBJ1-1,TRBD1,14,CASRQGARGTEAFF,TGTGCCAGCAGACAGGGGGCGAGGGGCACTGAAGCTTTCTTT
.,TRBV4-3,TRBJ1-6,TRBD1,16,CASSQVRGTANSPLHF,TGCGCCAGCAGCCAAGTGAGAGGGACAGCAAATTCACCCCTCCACTTT
once,TRBV7-9,TRBJ2-2,.,14,CASSLQGWTGELFF,TGTGCCAGCAGCCTACAGGGTTGGACCGGGGAGCTGTTTTTT
.,TRBV6-5,TRBJ2-7,TRBD2,15,CASSYSELAGYEQYF,TGTGCCAGCAGTTACTCGGAACTAGCGGGTTACGAGCAGTACTTC
.,TRBV7-8,TRBJ1-2,.,14,CASSPTQGNYGYTF,TGTGCCAGCAGCCCGACGCAGGGTAACTATGGCTACACCTTC
.,TRBV2,TRBJ2-5,.,14,CASLSSGVVQTQYF,TGTGCCAGCCTAAGCTCGGGGGTCGTTCAGACCCAGTACTTC
.,TRBV7-2,TRBJ2-1,TRBD2,17,CASSLLPSGRVFDEQFF,TGTGCCAGCAGCCTTCTTCCTAGCGGGAGGGTGTTCGATGAGCAGTTCTTC
.,TRBV11-2,TRBJ1-1,.,12,CASSSPNTEAFF,TGTGCCAGCAGCTCCCCTAACACTGAAGCTTTCTTT
.,TRBV28,TRBJ1-5,TRBD1,16,CASRSPGTGGRQPQHF,TGTGCCAGCAGGAGCCCTGGGACAGGGGGACGGCAGCCCCAGCATTTT
.,TRBV14,TRBJ2-2,.,17,CASSQNRVPLNTGELFF,TGTGCCAGCAGCCAAAACAGGGTGCCCCTGAACACCGGGGAGCTGTTTTTT
.,TRBV4-3,TRBJ1-6,.,16,CASSQDRAGSRSPLHF,TGCGCCAGCAGCCAAGATCGTGCGGGGTCCCGATCACCCCTCCACTTT
.,TRBV30,TRBJ2-7,.,13,CAWRDEQGPEQYF,TGTGCCTGGAGGGACGAACAGGGTCCCGAGCAGTACTTC
.,TRBV28,TRBJ1-5,.,14,CASLGQFSNQPQHF,TGTGCCAGCCTCGGACAGTTTAGCAATCAGCCCCAGCATTTT
.,TRBV11-2,TRBJ2-4,.,15,CASSLDSGYKGIQYF,TGTGCCAGCAGCTTAGATTCGGGGTATAAGGGCATTCAGTACTTC
.,TRBV5-6,TRBJ1-4,.,15,CASSTGGATNEKLFF,TGTGCCAGCAGCACGGGAGGTGCAACTAATGAAAAACTGTTTTTT
.,TRBV6-1,TRBJ2-3,TRBD1,17,CASSELGGRGRGDTQYF,TGTGCCAGCAGTGAACTAGGAGGCAGGGGGCGCGGAGATACGCAGTATTTT
.,TRBV6-4,TRBJ2-3,TRBD2,14,CASSDNSGGDTQYF,TGTGCCAGCAGTGACAACAGCGGGGGGGATACGCAGTATTTT
.,TRBV9,TRBJ2-1,TRBD2,15,CASSVGTSGNGEQFF,TGTGCCAGCAGCGTGGGGACTAGCGGGAACGGTGAGCAGTTCTTC
once,TRBV11-2,TRBJ2-7,.,15,CASSFFGNPGYEQYF,TGTGCCAGCAGCTTTTTCGGTAACCCCGGCTACGAGCAGTACTTC
.,TRBV13,TRBJ2-3,TRBD2,15,CASSSGTSGVGTQYF,TGTGCCAGCAGTTCCGGGACTAGCGGGGTGGGTACGCAGTATTTT
.,TRBV5-1,TRBJ1-4,TRBD1,16,CASSFGTGRSDEKLFF,TGCGCCAGCAGCTTCGGGACAGGAAGATCGGATGAAAAACTGTTTTTT
.,TRBV7-2,TRBJ2-7,TRBD1,14,CASRQRQGPYEQYF,TGTGCCAGCAGACAACGACAGGGGCCATACGAGCAGTACTTC
.,TRBV6-6,TRBJ1-5,TRBD1,15,CASTSPLDRDQPQHF,TGTGCCAGCACCAGTCCCCTCGACAGGGATCAGCCCCAGCATTTT
.,TRBV29-1,TRBJ1-2,.,14,CSAADYTANYGYTF,TGCAGCGCGGCAGACTACACGGCTAACTATGGCTACACCTTC
.,TRBV6-1,TRBJ2-7,TRBD1,15,CASSEATGGLEEQYF,TGTGCCAGCAGTGAAGCCACAGGGGGTCTTGAAGAGCAGTACTTC
.,TRBV18,TRBJ1-1,.,13,CASSPWGDTEAFF,TGTGCCAGCTCACCGTGGGGGGACACTGAAGCTTTCTTT
.,TRBV27,TRBJ2-2,.,12,CASSFLTGELFF,TGTGCCAGCAGTTTCCTCACCGGGGAGCTGTTTTTT
.,TRBV27,TRBJ2-7,.,11,CASSSLYEQYF,TGTGCCAGCAGTTCCCTCTACGAGCAGTACTTC
.,TRBV6-1,TRBJ2-2,.,15,CASSEAPPGAGELFF,TGTGCCAGCAGTGAAGCCCCTCCGGGGGCCGGGGAGCTGTTTTTT
.,TRBV27,TRBJ2-7,.,13,CASSLSIADEQYF,TGTGCCAGCAGTTTAAGCATAGCGGACGAGCAGTACTTC
.,TRBV2,TRBJ2-1,.,15,CASILPVSSYNEQFF,TGTGCCAGCATCTTACCGGTAAGCTCCTACAATGAGCAGTTCTTC
.,TRBV5-6,TRBJ1-2,.,15,CASSRRRTANYGYTF,TGTGCCAGCAGCAGACGACGAACAGCTAACTATGGCTACACCTTC
few,TRBV6-6,TRBJ2-7,.,12,CASTLRPEEQYF,TGTGCCAGCACTCTCCGTCCGGAGGAGCAGTACTTC
.,TRBV5-1,TRBJ2-5,.,14,CASSLEGLTETQYF,TGCGCCAGCAGCTTGGAAGGACTCACAGAGACCCAGTACTTC
.,TRBV5-4,TRBJ2-3,TRBD1,14,CASSQGAPTDTQYF,TGTGCCAGCAGCCAGGGGGCGCCGACAGATACGCAGTATTTT
.,TRBV5-1,TRBJ2-7,TRBD1,14,CASRRRTGADEQYF,TGCGCCAGCAGGCGGAGGACAGGGGCGGACGAGCAGTACTTC
.,TRBV7-2,TRBJ2-1,.,13,CASSRETYNEQFF,TGTGCCAGCAGCAGAGAGACCTACAATGAGCAGTTCTTC
.,TRBV27,TRBJ1-1,.,16,CASSLSGQKMNTEAFF,TGTGCCAGCAGTTTATCAGGACAAAAAATGAACACTGAAGCTTTCTTT
.,TRBV2,TRBJ1-2,.,13,CASSDPRAYGYTF,TGTGCCAGCAGTGACCCGAGGGCCTATGGCTACACCTTC
.,TRBV4-3,TRBJ2-7,.,13,CASSQDRDYEQYF,TGCGCCAGCAGCCAAGATCGAGATTACGAGCAGTACTTC